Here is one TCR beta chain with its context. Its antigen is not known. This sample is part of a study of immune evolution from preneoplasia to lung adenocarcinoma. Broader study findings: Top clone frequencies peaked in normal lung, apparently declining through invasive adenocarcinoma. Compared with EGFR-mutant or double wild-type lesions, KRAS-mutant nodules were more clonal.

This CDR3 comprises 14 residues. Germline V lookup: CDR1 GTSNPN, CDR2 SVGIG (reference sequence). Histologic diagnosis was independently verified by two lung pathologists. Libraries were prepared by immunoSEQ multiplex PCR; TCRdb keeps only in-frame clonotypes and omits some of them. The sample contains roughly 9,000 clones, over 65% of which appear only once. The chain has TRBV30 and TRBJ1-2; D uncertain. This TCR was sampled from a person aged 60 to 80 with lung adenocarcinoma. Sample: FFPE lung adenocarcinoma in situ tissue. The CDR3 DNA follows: TGTGCAGCTTCGGAGTCCTCCCTTCCGCTCGGCTACACCTTC. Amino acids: CAASESSLPLGYTF.